The source of this T cell receptor (beta chain) is a study of CD8+CD57+ T cells in acquired aplastic anemia. General study findings and limits: Shared by patients and controls, 25 to 35 CD8+ CDR3s were abundant in patients.

Flow cytometry had shown expanded CD8+CD57+ cells in the patients chosen for sequencing. None of the patients had been given any therapy when their blood was sampled. The CDR3 has 14 amino acids. Germline-derived CDR1 and CDR2 are LNHDA and SQIVND (reference sequence). The ends were cut back, 9 bases at V and 2 bases at J, with 16 bases in the middle. Concerning this clonotype itself: What it binds is not known.

Genomic DNA served as template for TCR beta VDJ and CDR3 profiling. TCRdb re-analysed the reads in MiXCR, keeping a single row per CDR3 protein. The table shows some 180,000 distinct CDR3 sequences, with roughly 60% occurring only once. The TCR originated in a human donor with aplastic anemia. The V call is TRBV19, the J call TRBJ1-2; D perhaps matches TRBD1 (5 bases). Sequencing input: sorted CD4+, CD8+, or CD8+CD57+ T cells (not recorded which) from PBMCs. The CDR3 coding sequence is TGTGCCAGCAGCATCGGGGGGACCAACTATGGCTACACCTTC. Encoded protein: CASSIGGTNYGYTF.